Listed here are 30 T cell receptor beta chains from one sample, sequenced in a study of regulatory T cells in long-lasting Graves disease. Time point noted: newly diagnosed GD, antithyroid drugs for less than 3 months. Isolated PBMC RNA provided the starting material for the TCR library. iRepertoire HTBI primers and Arm-PCR of CDR3 regions built TCR beta libraries. Each CDR3 protein gets one entry after TCRdb re-called the multiplex PCR reads with MiXCR. The top ten clones hold over 20% of a sample with over 300,000 distinct CDR3 sequences, around 16% of them seen once. The material sequenced was peripheral blood mononuclear cells (PBMCs), taken at new diagnosis, from a patient treated with antithyroid drugs. These receptors were collected from a female donor with Graves disease.

This clonotype was seen only a few times. The chain links TRBV18 to TRBJ2-3; D possibly matches TRBD1 or TRBD2 (6 bases each). The V gene lost 5 bases and the J gene lost 2 bases, with 11 bases spanning the gap. The CDR3 contains 14 residues. Germline CDR1 and CDR2: KGHSH and LQKENI. CDR3 nucleotides: TGTGCCAGCTCAGAACGGGGGCCCACAGATACGCAGTATTTT. Translation gives CASSERGPTDTQYF.

Worth noting for this clonotype: Being one base from a much bigger clone, this may be a read error. The genes are TRBV2 and TRBJ2-1; either TRBD1 or TRBD2 may supply D (5 bases each). The CDR3 extends over 16 amino acids. In germline, CDR1 is SNHLY, CDR2 FYNNEI. The CDR3 sequence is CAGSARWDVTYNEQFF. Written as DNA, the CDR3 is TGTGCCGGCAGCGCGCGGTGGGACGTAACCTACAATGAGCAGTTCTTC.

This clonotype was seen a handful of times. This chain uses TRBV19 with TRBJ1-5; tentative D call: TRBD1 (6 bases). This CDR3 spans 16 amino acids. Deletions cut 6 bases from V and 3 bases from J, with 18 bases between. Germline CDR1 and CDR2: LNHDA and SQIVND (reference sequence). The DNA for the CDR3 is TGTGCCAGTAGCACCATCAAGGCAGGGGCCAATCAGCCCCAGCATTTT. This sequence encodes CASSTIKAGANQPQHF. Complete variable domain (other parts from reference TRBV19 and TRBJ1-5): DGGITQSPKYLFRKEGQNVTLSCEQNLNHDAMYWYRQDPGQGLRLIYYSQIVNDFQKGDIAEGYSVSREKKESFPLTVTSAQKNPTAFYLCASSTIKAGANQPQHFGDGTRLSIL.

In its sample, this clonotype was seen many times. The gene calls are TRBV7-2 and TRBJ2-1; 9 bases line up with TRBD2. Trimming cost V 7 bases and J 5 bases; bases outside gene matches: 12. Germline assignment: CDR1 SGHTA and CDR2 FQGNSA. This CDR3 has 16 residues. The chain's CDR3 is CASNRPGTSTNNEQFF. In nucleotides, the CDR3 is TGTGCCAGCAACCGTCCCGGGACTAGCACTAACAATGAGCAGTTCTTC.

The rearrangement links TRBV7-9 to TRBJ1-2; TRBD1 matches 7 bases. The CDR3 has 17 amino acids. The V segment lost 4 bases and the J segment 1 base; nucleotides outside the gene matches: 12. CDR1 is SEHNR, CDR2 FQNEAQ, per germline (reference sequence). CDR3 DNA: TGTGCCAGCAGCTCCCGCGACAGGGTGGAATTTAACTATGGCTACACCTTC. This translates into CASSSRDRVEFNYGYTF.

The table lists this clonotype with a few counts. CDR3 sequence (DNA): TGTGCCATCAGTGAGTCGAATTTGACTAGCAGAAGCACAGATACGCAGTATTTT. Translating gives CAISESNLTSRSTDTQYF. The V gene is TRBV10-3, the J gene TRBJ2-3, with TRBD2 matching over 7 bases. The J segment lost 0 bases and the V segment lost 0 bases, leaving 9 bases of the junction unmatched. Germline-derived CDR1 and CDR2 are ENHRY and SYGVKD. The CDR3 runs to 18 residues.

This clonotype was recorded many times. J is TRBJ2-7 and V is TRBV2; weak D call: TRBD1 (5 bases). This CDR3 spans 13 amino acids. Per the germline V gene, CDR1 is SNHLY and CDR2 is FYNNEI. V was cut by 6 bases and J by 3 bases, with 12 bases left in between. The DNA of the CDR3 is TGTGCCAGCAGCAAACAGGAATTCTACGAGCAGTACTTC. Protein sequence: CASSKQEFYEQYF.

This clonotype came up many times. CDR3: CASSLAGDYEQYF. CDR3 coding DNA: TGTGCCAGCAGCCTAGCGGGGGACTACGAGCAGTACTTC. V and J are TRBV12-3 or TRBV12-4 and TRBJ2-7; TRBD2 agrees at 10 bases. Trimming took 6 bases from V and 3 from J; bases not matched to a gene: 2. The CDR3 has 13 amino acids.

There are many counts of this clonotype. The J gene is TRBJ1-2, the V gene TRBV6-1, with 7 bases lining up with TRBD1. The CDR3 is made up of 14 amino acids. The V and J ends lost 6 bases and 5 bases, in that order; junction bases with no gene match: 9. Germline V lookup: CDR1 MNHNS, CDR2 SASEGT. The CDR3 region is CASSRGTDEYGYTF. CDR3 nucleotides: TGTGCCAGCAGCCGAGGGACAGATGAATATGGCTACACCTTC.

This clonotype has a count of ten or more. The chain has TRBV29-1 and TRBJ2-7; D is unclear. This CDR3 comprises 11 residues. Germline CDR1 is SQVTM and CDR2 is ANQGSEA. V was pared by 6 bases and J by 6 bases, with 12 bases between. In nucleotides, the CDR3 is TGCAGCGTCTTTGCAGGTGCCGAGCAGTACTTC. Amino acids: CSVFAGAEQYF.

This clonotype was seen at least ten times. The rearrangement joins TRBV5-1 to TRBJ1-2; 9 nucleotides line up with TRBD1. Losses at the gene ends were 1 base for V and 4 bases for J; bases not matched to a gene: 5. Germline lookup yields CDR1 SGHRS and CDR2 YFSETQ. This CDR3 has 15 residues. The chain's CDR3 is CASSLNRDRAYGYTF. CDR3 bases: TGCGCCAGCAGCTTGAACCGGGACAGGGCCTATGGCTACACCTTC.

The genes are TRBV7-2 and TRBJ2-2; 7 bases line up with TRBD2. Germline CDR1 and CDR2: SGHTA and FQGNSA. J lost 6 bases, V lost 7 bases, and 14 bases had no gene match. This CDR3 region has 16 residues. The CDR3 region has the DNA TGTGCCAGCACTACCACGAGGCTAGCGGTCCCCGGGGAGCTGTTTTTT. This encodes CASTTTRLAVPGELFF.

For the CDR3, the DNA is TGTGCCAGCAGCGCGGACGGCGCACCTGAAGCTTTCTTT. This gives the protein CASSADGAPEAFF. The chain recombines TRBV9 with TRBJ1-1; D uncertain. V lost 3 bases to trimming and J lost 6 bases, with 12 bases between them. Germline V gives CDR1 SGDLS, CDR2 YYNGEE. The CDR3 consists of 13 residues.

Note on this clonotype: Since a much larger clone is just one base distant, this may be a read error. The chain links TRBV11-2 to TRBJ2-7, with TRBD1 matching 11 bases. V lost 7 bases and J lost 3; bases outside the gene matches: 5. The CDR3 consists of 14 residues. Per germline, CDR1 SGHAT and CDR2 FQNNGV. CDR3 sequence (DNA): TGTGCCAGCACCGCCGGGACAGGGGGCTACGAGCAGTACTTC. Protein product: CASTAGTGGYEQYF. Together with reference TRBV11-2 and TRBJ2-7, the CDR3 gives the full variable domain: EAGVAQSPRYKIIEKRQSVAFWCNPISGHATLYWYQQILGQGPKLLIQFQNNGVVDDSQLPKDRFSAERLKGVDSTLKIQPAKLEDSAVYLCASTAGTGGYEQYFGPGTRLTVT.

This clonotype was observed many times. The rearrangement links TRBV28 to TRBJ1-5; D ambiguous. V was trimmed by 2 bases and J by 3 bases, leaving 8 bases between them. Looked up from germline, CDR1 is MDHEN and CDR2 is SYDVKM. The length of the CDR3 is 14 residues. The CDR3 nucleotides read TGTGCCAGCAGTTTAAGGATTCCCAATCAGCCCCAGCATTTT. Translation: CASSLRIPNQPQHF. Combining the CDR3 with reference TRBV28 and TRBJ1-5 gives the whole variable domain DVKVTQSSRYLVKRTGEKVFLECVQDMDHENMFWYRQDPGLGLRLIYFSYDVKMKEKGDIPEGYSVSREKKERFSLILESASTNQTSMYLCASSLRIPNQPQHFGDGTRLSIL.

This clonotype was detected a few times. The chain links TRBV12-3 or TRBV12-4 to TRBJ2-4; perhaps TRBD2 as D (5 bases). Trimming cost V 5 bases and J 4 bases, with 15 bases left between them. The CDR3 is made up of 15 amino acids. In DNA form, the CDR3 reads TGTGCCAGCAGTCGCCCAGGACTGGGAAAAAACATTCAGTACTTC. The encoded protein is CASSRPGLGKNIQYF.

This clonotype has a count of ten or more. The chain carries TRBV3-1 and TRBJ1-1, with D unclear. V was shortened by 0 bases and J by 1 base, with 9 bases between the two germline ends. Germline V gene sequence: CDR1 LGHDT, CDR2 YNNKEL (reference sequence). The CDR3 length is 15 residues. The CDR3 protein is CASSQEWAENTEAFF. The CDR3 DNA sequence: TGTGCCAGCAGCCAAGAATGGGCAGAGAACACTGAAGCTTTCTTT.

Regarding this clonotype: A much larger clonotype is one base distant, so this may be a read error. The CDR3 nucleotides are TGTGTCAGCAGTCCAAAGATGGCGGGACAGGCCAAGTGGAACTATGGCTACACCTTC. Protein product: CVSSPKMAGQAKWNYGYTF. The genes are TRBV6-1 and TRBJ1-2; TRBD1 matches at 8 bases. The CDR3 runs to 19 residues. Germline V gives CDR1 MNHNS, CDR2 SASEGT.

This clonotype was found many times. The chain couples TRBV20-1 to TRBJ1-2; 8 bases fit TRBD1. The CDR3 totals 12 residues. With V trimmed by 6 bases and J by 3 bases, 3 bases remained unmatched. Germline V gene data show CDR1 as DFQATT and CDR2 as SNEGSKA (reference sequence). The CDR3 reads CSADRGDYGYTF. Here the CDR3 DNA reads TGCAGTGCCGACAGGGGAGACTATGGCTACACCTTC.

This clonotype has ten or more counts. V usage is TRBV11-2 and J usage is TRBJ2-7; D not resolved. Germline V gene data show CDR1 as SGHAT and CDR2 as FQNNGV. V gave up 1 base and J gave up 2 bases, with 12 bases separating them. The CDR3 consists of 15 residues. For the CDR3, the DNA is TGTGCCAGCAGCTTAGTGTCTAGGAGACCCTACGAGCAGTACTTC. Protein sequence: CASSLVSRRPYEQYF.

Many counts were recorded for this clonotype. The chain combines TRBV5-4 with TRBJ2-3, with 9 bases lining up with TRBD2. Germline V gives CDR1 SGHNT, CDR2 YYREEE (reference sequence). CDR3 length: 16 amino acids. V shed 3 bases, J shed 5 bases, and the junction held 10 bases outside the gene matches. The CDR3 coding sequence is TGTGCCAGCAGCTCCAATGAAAGGACTAGCGTAGATACGCAGTATTTT. Encoded protein: CASSSNERTSVDTQYF.

This clonotype was recorded a few times. With a much larger clone just one base away, this may be a read error. The chain has TRBV6-2 or TRBV6-3 and TRBJ1-1; D is unclear. Germline-derived CDR1 and CDR2 are MNHEY and SVGEGT. The V end lost 5 bases, the J end lost 3 bases, and 16 bases lay between the germline ends. CDR3 length: 15 residues. CDR3 sequence: CASSELYGEDTEAFF. The CDR3 DNA reads TGTGCCAGCAGTGAACTGTACGGGGAGGACACTGAAGCTTTCTTT.

In its sample, this clonotype was seen many times. The rearrangement links TRBV6-2 or TRBV6-3 to TRBJ2-3, with 7 bases aligning to TRBD1. Germline trimming cut 4 bases from V and 5 bases from J; bases unmatched to any gene: 9. The CDR3 totals 15 residues. Germline V gene lookup returns CDR1 MNHEY and CDR2 SVGEGT. Here the CDR3 reads CASSSAEGAIDTQYF. The DNA for the CDR3 is TGTGCCAGCAGTTCCGCCGAGGGGGCTATAGATACGCAGTATTTT.

This clonotype was detected many times. The genes are TRBV7-9 and TRBJ2-1, with D possibly TRBD2 on 6 matching bases. The ends were cut back, 0 bases at V and 8 bases at J, with 11 bases in the middle. Germline assignment: CDR1 SEHNR and CDR2 FQNEAQ (reference sequence). This CDR3 comprises 14 residues. The CDR3 region is CASSLAPGGYEQFF. The CDR3, as DNA: TGTGCCAGCAGCTTAGCCCCCGGGGGATATGAGCAGTTCTTC.

Notes on this clonotype: Sequence at one end of the junction differs from germline and may be a read error. The chain recombines TRBV12-3 or TRBV12-4 with TRBJ1-2, with TRBD1 as a possible D gene (6 bases). The CDR3 totals 12 residues. CDR3 in DNA: TGTGCCAGCAGTCTAGGCGGGGGCGGCTACAACTTC. It codes for CASSLGGGGYNF.

The table lists this clonotype with a few counts. The chain employs TRBV27 and TRBJ1-2; D remains ambiguous. Germline CDR1 MNHEY, CDR2 SMNVEV (reference sequence). With 6 bases removed from V and 4 bases from J, the gap between germline ends came to 12 bases. This CDR3 is 13 amino acids long. For the CDR3, the DNA is TGTGCCAGCAGCCACCGCTGGGCCTATGGCTACACCTTC. It translates to CASSHRWAYGYTF.

This clonotype was observed at least ten times. The genes are TRBV12-3 or TRBV12-4 and TRBJ1-1; 9 bases fit TRBD1. The CDR3 length is 12 residues. V lost 6 bases and J lost 12; bases outside the gene matches: 8. CDR3 sequence reads: CASRGTGQAPFF. CDR3 nucleotides: TGTGCCAGCAGGGGGACAGGGCAGGCTCCTTTCTTT.

This clonotype has a count of ten or more. The CDR3 DNA is TGTGCCAGCAGTTCCCGGAAGGGAACTAATGAAAAACTGTTTTTT. This sequence encodes CASSSRKGTNEKLFF. This chain joins TRBV12-3 or TRBV12-4 and TRBJ1-4; no clear D. The V gene lost 4 bases and the J gene lost 1 base, with 10 bases spanning the gap. The CDR3 runs 15 residues.

Only a few counts were recorded for this clonotype. The chain recombines TRBV29-1 with TRBJ1-2; no clear D gene. The CDR3 covers 15 residues. V lost 1 base and J lost 4, with 16 bases in between. Germline CDR1 reads SQVTM; CDR2 reads ANQGSEA. CDR3 loop: CSVEVAIQRSYGYTF. The CDR3 DNA follows: TGCAGCGTTGAAGTCGCCATTCAACGGTCCTATGGCTACACCTTC.

This clonotype showed up many times. This chain uses TRBV20-1 with TRBJ2-6; D not resolved. Germline lookup yields CDR1 DFQATT and CDR2 SNEGSKA (reference sequence). The CDR3 sequence is 14 residues long. Trimming shortened V by 2 bases and J by 0 bases, and 5 bases separated the two germline ends. CDR3 protein: CSARHFSGANVLTF. The DNA for the CDR3 is TGCAGTGCTAGACACTTCTCTGGGGCCAACGTCCTGACTTTC.